This entry lists 6 T cell receptor beta chains sequenced from one sample in a study of technical replicates of blood from a few donors. Profiling relied on immunoSEQ multiplex PCR, and the TCRdb table lists in-frame clones only, not all of them. This sample carries 60,000 to 80,000 clones, about 89% of them seen once, and the ten largest clones take 4.7%. Sequencing input: PBMCs. Receptor source: a human donor in good health. Some clones in this sample may be carry-over from other donors' samples.

The chain couples TRBV5-1 to TRBJ2-5; the D gene is possibly TRBD1 (5 bases). V was trimmed by 0 bases and J by 3 bases, leaving 9 bases between them. From germline, CDR1 is SGHRS and CDR2 YFSETQ. This CDR3 is 14 amino acids long. The CDR3 DNA follows: TGCGCCAGCAGCTTGGGGGCAGGGAAAGAGACCCAGTACTTC. This sequence encodes CASSLGAGKETQYF.

This sequence joins TRBV7-2 and TRBJ2-7; 10 bases line up with TRBD1. V gave up 4 bases and J gave up 2 bases; unmatched junction bases: 11. Germline loops: CDR1 SGHTA, CDR2 FQGNSA. The CDR3 contains 17 residues. The CDR3 here is CASSSLTGTGAAYEQYF. CDR3 coding DNA: TGTGCCAGCAGCTCCCTTACCGGGACAGGGGCCGCCTACGAGCAGTACTTC.

In the case of this clone: At one boundary the junction diverges from the germline segment, which might be a read error. This chain joins TRBV6-6 and TRBJ2-7; TRBD1 agrees at 10 bases. From germline, CDR1 is MNHNY and CDR2 SVGAGI (reference sequence). This CDR3 spans 15 amino acids. This chain's CDR3 is CASTYPGTGAYEQYF. For the CDR3, the DNA is TGTGCCAGCACTTACCCCGGGACAGGGGCCTACGAGCAGTACTTC.

The chain has TRBV5-6 and TRBJ2-5; a weak D match, TRBD2 (5 bases). This CDR3 has 15 amino acids. CDR1 and CDR2 from the germline V gene are SGHDT and YYEEEE. Trimming took 2 bases from V and 1 from J, leaving 12 bases between them. The CDR3, as DNA: TGTGCCAGCAGCTTCGAGGGCAGCCGCCAAGAGACCCAGTACTTC. It specifies CASSFEGSRQETQYF. Supplemented by reference TRBV5-6 and TRBJ2-5, the full variable domain reads DAGVTQSPTHLIKTRGQQVTLRCSPKSGHDTVSWYQQALGQGPQFIFQYYEEEERQRGNFPDRFSGHQFPNYSSELNVNALLLGDSALYLCASSFEGSRQETQYFGPGTRLLVL.

This chain joins TRBV2 and TRBJ1-5; 7 bases fit TRBD1. Germline V gene lookup returns CDR1 SNHLY and CDR2 FYNNEI. There are 16 residues in the CDR3. J was trimmed by 2 bases and V by 8 bases; bases with no gene match: 12. This chain's CDR3 is CASGELQGSGNQPQHF. Written as DNA, the CDR3 is TGTGCCAGCGGCGAACTACAGGGGTCGGGCAATCAGCCCCAGCATTTT.

This clone is classed as medium-sized. At one of its ends the junction is not consistent with the germline gene, which may arise from a read error. V usage is TRBV13 and J usage is TRBJ2-7; possibly TRBD2 for D (6 bases). Germline V gene data show CDR1 as PRHDT and CDR2 as FYEKMQ (reference sequence). The CDR3 is 15 residues long. The CDR3 protein is CASTLGPTGEYEQYF. The CDR3 DNA reads as TGTGCCAGCACCTTAGGGCCTACGGGAGAGTACGAGCAGTACTTC.